This TCR beta chain was identified during a study of human T cells and chemical hapten exposure. There are a few counts of this clonotype. A read error may account for a junction end that differs from germline. The CDR3 is 14 amino acids. MiXCR, run by TCRdb on the RACE reads, gives a single entry per CDR3 protein. The repertoire holds about 76,000 distinct CDR3 sequences, with 10% to 15% as singletons. Documented time point: patch test 3, about 24 weeks after DPC sensitization. Treatment of the sample: therapeutic diphenylcyclopropenone sensitization with weekly scalp DPC. Unfractionated whole blood served as the source for total RNA extraction.

This receptor was obtained from a woman aged 45-59 years with alopecia areata. Some clones in this sample may be carry-over from other donors' samples. The sample consisted of whole blood, taken in connection with sensitization to the hapten diphenylcyclopropenone (DPC). J is TRBJ2-7 and V is TRBV12-3 or TRBV12-4; 10 nucleotides line up with TRBD2. CDR3 loop: CASSLAGAIYEQYF. In nucleotides, the CDR3 is TGTGCCAGCAGTCTAGCGGGAGCTATATACGAGCAGTACTTC.